The clone carrying this TCR beta chain showed up just a few times. Its specificity is not known. This sample is part of a study of Ad26.COV2.S vaccination and SARS-CoV-2 variants. General study results and limits: After vaccination, reports described spike-specific CD8+ and CD4+ T cell responses as showing substantial breadth. While placebo recipients had lower spike-specific TCR breadth, vaccine recipients had more. Researchers reported similar non-spike TCR breadth in vaccine and placebo recipients.

Generated by immunoSEQ multiplex PCR, the TCRdb table keeps only in-frame clones and is missing some. Of 300,000 to 500,000 clones in the sample, more than 85% are singletons; the top ten hold roughly 3.5%. Looked up from germline, CDR1 is LGHNA and CDR2 is YSLEER. The V end was cut by 1 base, the J end by 5 bases, with 23 bases between. The CDR3 sequence is 19 residues long. Documented treatment: about 20 received Ad26.COV2.S at low or high dose, single or two shots; about five received placebo; per-sample allocation not given. Repertoires come from day 63 after the first vaccine or placebo injection. An Ad26 vector expressing Wuhan-strain SARS-CoV-2 spike served as the vaccine.

The chain has TRBV4-3 and TRBJ1-4; possible D gene TRBD1, 6 bases. The material sequenced was peripheral blood, taken in a trial of Ad26.COV2.S vaccine versus placebo. The TCR was taken from a person between 18 and 60 years old who received the Ad26.COV2.S COVID-19 vaccine or a placebo. The CDR3 sequence: CASSQAEWTAAFVNEKLFF. CDR3 bases: TGCGCCAGCAGCCAAGCCGAATGGACAGCCGCATTTGTCAATGAAAAACTGTTTTTT.